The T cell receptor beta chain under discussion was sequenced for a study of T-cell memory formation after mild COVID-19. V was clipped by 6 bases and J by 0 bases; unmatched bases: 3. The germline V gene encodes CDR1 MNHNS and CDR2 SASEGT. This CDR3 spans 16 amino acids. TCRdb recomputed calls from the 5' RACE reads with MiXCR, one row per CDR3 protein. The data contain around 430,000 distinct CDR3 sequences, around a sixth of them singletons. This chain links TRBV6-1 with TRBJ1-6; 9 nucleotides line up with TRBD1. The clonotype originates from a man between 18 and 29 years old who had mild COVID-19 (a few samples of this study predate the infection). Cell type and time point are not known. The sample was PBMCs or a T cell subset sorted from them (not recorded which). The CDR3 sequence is CASRGQGSSYNSPLHF. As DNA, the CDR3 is TGTGCCAGCAGAGGACAGGGGAGCTCCTATAATTCACCCCTCCACTTT.